This entry is about one T cell receptor (beta chain). Its antigen is not yet known. No much larger clonotype is one base removed from it; base qualities were not supplied. This sample was included in a study of cytotoxic CD8 clonotypes in ibrutinib-treated CLL (dated by TCRdb to about 2021). Some background on the complete study: In this cohort, approximately 15 patients were treatment-naive and 11 to 12 were relapsed/refractory, while around 17 had unmutated IGHV. Patients were still on ibrutinib when every remission and progressive disease sample was collected. The response samples were drawn at a median of 12 months into treatment, with a range of about 6 to 40 months. Of the approximately 86 participants in the trial, about 25 had longitudinal samples available. On average, each sample had 255,043 productive templates and tens of thousands of productive rearrangements. Partial responses were observed in some 24 patients and complete responses in 2; after a median follow-up of 68 months, remission was maintained in roughly 14 patients and progression was observed in about twelve. Cryopreserved peripheral blood mononuclear cells were obtained before treatment, at response, and at either sustained remission or disease progression. On the study overall, not on this receptor specifically: Clonality increased at ibrutinib response, stayed stable in sustained remission, and fell back toward baseline at progression. Public clonotypes were rare and either shrank or stayed stable during treatment, and the rise in clonality at ibrutinib response reflected expansion of private clonotypes. Sampling times were not matched between patients in sustained remission and patients whose disease was progressing, and lymph node repertoires were not examined. Baseline clonality was found to be higher than that of age-matched healthy donors and was strongly correlated with circulating CD8+ T-cell counts.

Taken from the germline V gene, the CDR1 and CDR2 loops are SQVTM and ANQGSEA. There are 12 amino acids in the CDR3, from cysteine to phenylalanine inclusive. Of the read, only the CDR3 DNA is kept; its 36 bases are in frame from base 1. V and J lose 7 bases and 6 bases, and a span of 16 bases separates them. A MiSeq instrument was used for deep resolution sequencing, which targeted depths ranging from 1 in 1 million up to 1 in 200,000 T cells, with coverage averaging 10x for each clonotype. TCR beta libraries were generated with the immunoSEQ hsTCRB Kit. On the authors' methods: The data were analyzed with ImmunoSEQ Analyzer and ImmunoSEQ Data Assistant, and V, D and J gene assignments followed IMGT definitions. Clonality, which ranges from 0 to 1, was calculated by subtracting the normalized Shannon entropy of productive rearrangement frequencies from one. Only overrepresented clonotypes making up at least 0.05% of each patient's repertoire were included in the public clonotype analysis. Approximately 13 age-matched healthy donor repertoires from immuneACCESS served as clonality controls. TCRdb re-hosts the immuneACCESS table, in-frame sequences only. Its copies lack some clones; in the studies checked, an unresolved V gene accounts for under half of them, and the cause for the rest is not known. That table is the source of V, J and clone size, and D and trimming were worked out from the DNA. Within this sample are 97,000 or so clones, with around 73% of them counted one time only. Clones ranked in the top ten supply about 34% of the sample.

The sample's time point label, in plain terms: about eleven months on ibrutinib. For TCR beta library preparation, roughly 2 micrograms of genomic DNA were extracted from the cryopreserved PBMCs. Longitudinal blood samples from CLL patients on ibrutinib monotherapy were analyzed using high-throughput TCR beta sequencing. The patients took part in an open-label, single-center phase 2 trial of ibrutinib monotherapy. Here the sequenced sample was PBMCs, taken after 12 months of ibrutinib treatment. In this chain, TRBV29-1 is recombined with TRBJ2-7; matching of 5 bases hints at TRBD2 as the D gene. The origin of this receptor is a human donor with chronic lymphocytic leukemia. The DNA reads as follows: TGCAGCGCTGAGACTACAAGGTCCGAGCAGTACTTC. Its product reads: CSAETTRSEQYF.